These T cell receptor beta chains were read from a single sample in a study of Graves' ophthalmopathy and Graves' hyperthyroidism. TCRdb reanalysed the multiplex PCR reads using MiXCR and keeps one entry per CDR3 protein. In the table there are 260,000 or so distinct CDR3 sequences, about 47% of which are singletons. Sequencing was done on a sample of peripheral blood. The receptors were sampled from an adult man with Graves' ophthalmopathy. CDR3s leave out the opening cysteine and the closing phenylalanine or tryptophan. Expanded clones get a size class; other rows say once, few or many, or leave the size out.

j_call v_call clone_size cdr3_aa
TRBJ1-3 TRBV12-3/TRBV12-4 NA ASSPGGNTIY
TRBJ2-7 TRBV7-9 few ASSLVAARSYEQY
TRBJ1-1 TRBV20-1 few SATRRQTTEAF
TRBJ1-5 TRBV29-1 NA SVDGGSNQPQH
TRBJ2-6 TRBV20-1 NA SARGAGTGANVLT
TRBJ1-2 TRBV10-1 many ASSEDNNYGYT
TRBJ1-5 TRBV2 many ASSAAGSNQPQH
TRBJ2-7 TRBV10-3 NA AISSGTGTYEQY
TRBJ2-7 TRBV7-9 once ASSPFRDRVGYEQY
TRBJ2-2 TRBV5-1 NA ASTPPGQGVGGELF
TRBJ1-2 TRBV10-3 many AISESGQENYGYT
TRBJ1-2 TRBV29-1 NA ASSPPGTGKGYT
TRBJ1-2 TRBV7-2 NA ASSGQGSYGYT
TRBJ1-5 TRBV24-1 NA ATSDARKGSQPQH
TRBJ2-7 TRBV29-1 few SVEDQGRGEQY
TRBJ1-5 TRBV19 once ASRERYSNQPQH
TRBJ1-3 TRBV9 NA ASSTRGNSWGNTIY
TRBJ2-6 TRBV2 NA ASRSSPGQFSGANVLT
TRBJ2-5 TRBV4-2 few ASSPDRDGETQY
TRBJ2-6 TRBV7-3 NA ASSHRGTGLSGANVLT
TRBJ1-2 TRBV27 few ASSRGPLYGYT
TRBJ2-7 TRBV9 few ASSSGRRGRYEQY